This TCR beta chain derives from a study of PD-L1 blockade in urothelial cancer. In its sample, this clone was seen once. Produced via immunoSEQ multiplex PCR; TCRdb's table is partial and in-frame only. The sample carries 38,000 or so clones, 84% recorded once. Described time point: peripheral blood 6 weeks after treatment start. The germline gives CDR1 MNHNS, CDR2 SASEGT. CDR3 length equals 13 residues. The trim removed 7 bases at V and 1 base at J, leaving 3 bases unmatched. The receptor's source is a man aged 35-49 years with urothelial cancer. The specimen comprised PBMCs, sampled around atezolizumab (anti-PD-L1) treatment. V and J are TRBV6-1 and TRBJ2-7; TRBD1 matches 8 bases. CDR3 DNA sequence: TGTGCCAGCACCAGGGGGCGATCCTACGAGCAGTACTTC. This translates into CASTRGRSYEQYF.